This section outlines one TCR beta chain sequence together with its context. Libraries were prepared by immunoSEQ multiplex PCR; TCRdb keeps only in-frame clonotypes and omits some of them. Among roughly 11,000 clones listed, 74% were seen once. CDR1 and CDR2 from the germline V gene are SGHRS and YFSETQ. Trimming took 1 base from V and 4 from J, leaving 3 bases between them. The CDR3 length is 12 residues. The record originates from a study of T cells after somatic rescue of genetic block. The chain joins TRBV5-1 to TRBJ1-3; no definite D call. The source material was peripheral blood mononuclear cells (PBMCs). This TCR derives from a boy aged 10-17 years. The CDR3 bases are TGCGCCAGCAGCTTGCCAGGAAACACCATATATTTT. Translated: CASSLPGNTIYF. The variable domain in full, with the rest retrieved from reference TRBV5-1 and TRBJ1-3, is KAGVTQTPRYLIKTRGQQVTLSCSPISGHRSVSWYQQTPGQGLQFLFEYFSETQRNKGNFPGRFSGRQFSNSRSEMNVSTLELGDSALYLCASSLPGNTIYFGEGSWLTVV.